A single sample is the source of the 32 T cell receptor beta chains below, sequenced in a study of blood T cell repertoires in COVID-19. TCRdb's table, derived via immunoSEQ multiplex PCR, lists solely in-frame clones and lacks some. The table shows over 150,000 clones, with over 80% occurring only once. The source material was peripheral blood. The origin of the receptors is a woman aged 60-70 years who had recovered from COVID-19.

The rearrangement uses TRBV3-1 (or the pseudogene TRBV3-2) and TRBJ1-4; D gene ambiguous. The germline gives CDR1 LGHDT, CDR2 YNNKEL (reference sequence). The CDR3 is 16 amino acids. Trimming left V 0 bases short and J 3 bases short, with 11 bases between. CDR3 residues: CASSQDGPSANEKLFF. The CDR3 coding sequence is TGTGCCAGCAGCCAAGATGGGCCTTCGGCTAATGAAAAACTGTTTTTT.

V usage is TRBV4-1 and J usage is TRBJ1-4; D not resolved. The V end was cut by 3 bases, the J end by 5 bases, with 19 bases between. The germline CDR1 and CDR2 sequences are MGHRA and YSYEKL. CDR3 size: 17 residues. The CDR3 region has the DNA TGCGCCAGCAGCCACCTCCGTTCAAGAACTAAAAATGAAAAACTGTTTTTT. Translating it yields CASSHLRSRTKNEKLFF.

The V and J genes are TRBV11-2 and TRBJ2-1; 7 bases align to TRBD1. The junction had 6 bases not matched to a gene; V was cut back by 4 bases and J by 0 bases. Germline CDR1 SGHAT, CDR2 FQNNGV. This CDR3 has 16 amino acids. CDR3 sequence (DNA): TGTGCCAGCAGCTCCCACAGGGGAAGCTCCTACAATGAGCAGTTCTTC. Amino acid sequence: CASSSHRGSSYNEQFF.

The V call is TRBV15, the J call TRBJ1-5; D is unresolved. V lost 0 bases and J lost 2, with 8 bases in between. The CDR3 runs to 15 residues. In germline, CDR1 is LNHNV, CDR2 YYDKDF (reference sequence). This CDR3 reads CATSRDLYGNQPQHF. The DNA of the CDR3 is TGTGCCACCAGCAGAGACCTATACGGCAATCAGCCCCAGCATTTT. The entire variable domain, with the rest obtained from reference TRBV15 and TRBJ1-5, is as follows: DAMVIQNPRYQVTQFGKPVTLSCSQTLNHNVMYWYQQKSSQAPKLLFHYYDKDFNNEADTPDNFQSRRPNTSFCFLDIRSPGLGDTAMYLCATSRDLYGNQPQHFGDGTRLSIL.

The chain couples TRBV24-1 to TRBJ2-1; 7 positions agree with TRBD1. J was trimmed by 6 bases and V by 3 bases; bases with no gene match: 7. Germline CDR1 and CDR2: KGHDR and SFDVKD. The CDR3 runs to 15 residues. In DNA form, the CDR3 reads TGTGCCACCAGTGATCTTACAGGGGCGTTCAATGAGCAGTTCTTC. This sequence encodes CATSDLTGAFNEQFF.

This clone was detected only a few times. V gene TRBV3-1 (or the pseudogene TRBV3-2) combines with J gene TRBJ2-7, with D possibly TRBD1 on 6 matching bases. The germline V gene encodes CDR1 LGHDT and CDR2 YNNKEL (reference sequence). The CDR3 has 14 amino acids. V was shortened by 3 bases and J by 6 bases, with 15 bases between the two germline ends. The chain's CDR3 is CASSQGHTLGEQYF. DNA for the CDR3: TGTGCCAGCAGCCAGGGACATACTTTAGGCGAGCAGTACTTC.

This chain uses TRBV6-5 with TRBJ1-2; D is unresolved. Trimming removed 0 bases from V and 7 bases from J, with 18 bases in between. Germline V gene sequence: CDR1 MNHEY, CDR2 SVGAGI. The CDR3 runs to 16 residues. In nucleotides, the CDR3 is TGTGCCAGCAGTTACTCAACGATAGGGTTTGGGAGTGGCTACACCTTC. Protein sequence: CASSYSTIGFGSGYTF.

The CDR3 coding sequence is TGTGCCAGCAGCTTCATGTCTGGGGGGGAGACCCAGTACTTC. It yields the protein CASSFMSGGETQYF. J is TRBJ2-5 and V is TRBV7-9; D is perhaps TRBD2 (6 bases). CDR1 SEHNR and CDR2 FQNEAQ come from the germline V gene (reference sequence). This CDR3 has 14 residues. Deletions cut 3 bases from V and 5 bases from J, with 13 bases between.

V is TRBV10-2 and J is TRBJ1-2; 7 nucleotides agree with TRBD1. Germline V CDR1 and CDR2: WSHSY, SAAADI. The CDR3 consists of 13 residues. The junction had 6 bases not matched to a gene; V was cut back by 6 bases and J by 5 bases. The CDR3 region is CASSPDRAYGYTF. The CDR3 bases are TGCGCCAGCAGCCCTGACAGGGCATATGGCTACACCTTC.

This clone has more than one count but fewer than ten. This chain uses TRBV11-3 with TRBJ1-1, with D hard to call. Germline-derived CDR1 and CDR2 are SGHNT and YENEEA. The V gene lost 5 bases and the J gene lost 4 bases, with 14 bases spanning the gap. The CDR3 totals 14 residues. CDR3 protein: CASSPGEGFTEAFF. The DNA of the CDR3 is TGTGCCAGCAGCCCAGGAGAGGGTTTCACTGAAGCTTTCTTT.

The V and J genes are TRBV6-5 and TRBJ2-7; possible D gene TRBD1, 5 bases. V was trimmed by 6 bases and J by 3 bases, leaving 15 bases between them. The CDR3 is 14 residues long. The germline V gene encodes CDR1 MNHEY and CDR2 SVGAGI. CDR3 bases: TGTGCCAGCAGCCTTACAGGACCCTACTACGAGCAGTACTTC. Protein product: CASSLTGPYYEQYF.

V and J are TRBV6-2 or TRBV6-3 and TRBJ2-1; 8 bases are a match to TRBD2. The CDR3 runs to 14 residues. CDR1 is MNHEY and CDR2 is SVGEGT in the germline V gene. V trimming: 2 bases; J trimming: 6 bases; junction bases outside the gene matches: 3. The CDR3 protein is CASSYLSGGNEQFF. CDR3 sequence (DNA): TGTGCCAGCAGTTACCTCAGCGGGGGCAATGAGCAGTTCTTC.

The chain employs TRBV5-4 and TRBJ1-6; TRBD1 agrees at 7 bases. The length of the CDR3 is 14 residues. Germline CDR1 is SGHNT and CDR2 is YYREEE (reference sequence). The trim removed 2 bases at V and 6 bases at J, leaving 2 bases unmatched. The CDR3 DNA follows: TGTGCCAGCAGCTTTGGGACAGTTAATTCACCCCTCCACTTT. Residues: CASSFGTVNSPLHF.

This clone was seen a handful of times. The rearrangement links TRBV4-2 to TRBJ2-3; TRBD2 agrees at 11 bases. Per germline, CDR1 LGHNA and CDR2 YNFKEQ. This CDR3 is built from 17 residues. V dropped 0 bases and J dropped 6; count of bases not matched to a gene: 8. The CDR3 DNA follows: TGTGCCAGCAGCCAAGATACCATTAGCGGGGGGGCGGATACGCAGTATTTT. Its translation is CASSQDTISGGADTQYF.

The chain couples TRBV3-1 (or the pseudogene TRBV3-2) to TRBJ1-1; weak D call: TRBD1 (5 bases). The germline V and J ends were trimmed by 2 bases and 6 bases, with 16 bases remaining between them. Germline-derived CDR1 and CDR2 are LGHDT and YNNKEL (reference sequence). CDR3 length equals 15 residues. Written as DNA, the CDR3 is TGTGCCAGCAGCCAAATGCCCGGGCAGGGCCCTGAAGCTTTCTTT. As protein: CASSQMPGQGPEAFF.

The chain links TRBV27 to TRBJ1-2; no firm D call. Trimming stripped 3 bases from V and 2 bases from J, with 7 bases between. The CDR3 contains 13 residues. Germline loops: CDR1 MNHEY, CDR2 SMNVEV (reference sequence). This chain's CDR3 is CASSFGGNYGYTF. The CDR3 DNA follows: TGTGCCAGCAGTTTTGGAGGGAACTATGGCTACACCTTC.

J is TRBJ1-2 and V is TRBV5-8, with D possibly TRBD1 on 6 matching bases. The CDR3 has 16 residues. From germline, CDR1 is SGHTS and CDR2 YDEGEE. V gave up 2 bases and J gave up 5 bases, with 19 bases separating them. DNA for the CDR3: TGTGCCAGCAGCTTTAGGGCAGGGGCGACTTATTATGGCTACACCTTC. This gives the protein CASSFRAGATYYGYTF.

The chain links TRBV10-1 to TRBJ2-5; 11 nucleotides align to TRBD2. V was pared by 8 bases and J by 2 bases, with 19 bases of the junction left unmatched. CDR1 is WNHNN, CDR2 SYGVQD, per germline (reference sequence). The CDR3 has 19 amino acids. CDR3 loop: CASWLSSLAGGIGQETQYF. The CDR3 DNA follows: TGCGCCAGCTGGCTTTCATCGCTAGCGGGGGGTATAGGGCAAGAGACCCAGTACTTC.

The CDR3 protein is CASSSSQWMPGTKSTDTQYF. In DNA form, the CDR3 reads TGTGCCAGCAGTTCCTCCCAATGGATGCCCGGGACTAAAAGCACAGATACGCAGTATTTT. This chain links TRBV27 with TRBJ2-3, with TRBD2 matching 7 bases. This CDR3 contains 20 residues. Germline V gene data show CDR1 as MNHEY and CDR2 as SMNVEV (reference sequence). J was trimmed by 0 bases and V by 4 bases; bases with no gene match: 19.

The DNA for the CDR3 is TGTGCCAGCAATAAGGACAGGGGGTACTCACCCCTCCACTTT. This gives the protein CASNKDRGYSPLHF. The chain carries TRBV2 and TRBJ1-6; 10 bases are shared with TRBD1. Germline V gives CDR1 SNHLY, CDR2 FYNNEI. J lost 10 bases, V lost 7 bases, and 7 bases had no gene match. This CDR3 is built from 14 residues.

V usage is TRBV21-1 and J usage is TRBJ2-7; the table's D gene call, TRBD1, was not cross checked with the DNA. TRBV21-1 is flagged as a pseudogene. This CDR3 has 13 residues. The DNA of the CDR3 is TGTGCCAGCCCGACAGGGCGAACCTACGAGCAGTACTTC. It translates to CASPTGRTYEQYF.

The chain is built from TRBV27 and TRBJ1-4; TRBD1 might be the D (6 bases). The CDR3 is 14 residues long. V lost 6 bases and J lost 9, with 17 bases in between. Germline assignment: CDR1 MNHEY and CDR2 SMNVEV (reference sequence). Here the CDR3 reads CASREGGATQKLFF. DNA for the CDR3: TGTGCCAGCAGGGAGGGGGGGGCCACTCAAAAACTGTTTTTT.

The chain recombines TRBV24-1 with TRBJ2-7; tentatively, D is TRBD1 (6 bases). The V end was cut by 0 bases, the J end by 9 bases, with 14 bases between. CDR3 length: 14 amino acids. From germline, CDR1 is KGHDR and CDR2 SFDVKD. As DNA, the CDR3 is TGTGCCACCAGTGATTTGTCGGCAGAAGGGGGGCAGTACTTC. Translating it yields CATSDLSAEGGQYF.

V usage is TRBV19 and J usage is TRBJ1-1, with D maybe TRBD1 (6 bases). This CDR3 is 14 amino acids long. CDR1 is LNHDA, CDR2 SQIVND, per germline (reference sequence). V was pared by 5 bases and J by 4 bases, with 14 bases between. This chain's CDR3 is CASSGGAMGTEAFF. CDR3 DNA: TGTGCCAGTAGTGGGGGGGCGATGGGCACTGAAGCTTTCTTT. Full variable domain (rest looked up from reference TRBV19 and TRBJ1-1): DGGITQSPKYLFRKEGQNVTLSCEQNLNHDAMYWYRQDPGQGLRLIYYSQIVNDFQKGDIAEGYSVSREKKESFPLTVTSAQKNPTAFYLCASSGGAMGTEAFFGQGTRLTVV.

This sequence joins TRBV25-1 and TRBJ2-1; TRBD1 matches at 7 bases. This CDR3 contains 16 residues. Trimming cost V 3 bases and J 0 bases; bases outside gene matches: 5. Germline-derived CDR1 and CDR2 are MGHDK and SYGVNS. CDR3 nucleotide sequence: TGTGCCAGCAGTGATAGACAGGGCAGCTCCTACAATGAGCAGTTCTTC. Translation gives CASSDRQGSSYNEQFF.

This clone has a handful of counts. V is TRBV6-5 and J is TRBJ1-5, with D perhaps TRBD1 (5 bases). Germline CDR1 is MNHEY and CDR2 is SVGAGI. V gave up 4 bases and J gave up 0 bases, with 10 bases separating them. The CDR3 loop spans 15 amino acids. CDR3 coding DNA: TGTGCCAGCAGTTCCCAGGGTTTTAGCAATCAGCCCCAGCATTTT. Its translation: CASSSQGFSNQPQHF.

This clone was counted a single time. The chain joins TRBV7-9 to TRBJ1-4; no reliable D call. Germline values: CDR1 SEHNR, CDR2 FQNEAQ (reference sequence). The CDR3 runs to 13 residues. Between the trimmed V and J ends, which lost 4 bases and 0 bases, there was a span of 3 bases. The CDR3, as DNA: TGTGCCAGCAGCTCTGCAACTAATGAAAAACTGTTTTTT. It specifies CASSSATNEKLFF.

The V gene is TRBV6-5, the J gene TRBJ1-2; D gene uncertain. This CDR3 is built from 14 residues. CDR1 and CDR2 from the germline V gene are MNHEY and SVGAGI. V shed 7 bases and J shed 1 base, with 13 bases lying between them. CDR3: CASTKQQLNYGYTF. The CDR3 nucleotides read TGTGCCAGCACCAAACAACAGCTTAACTATGGCTACACCTTC.

This clone was picked up one time. This rearrangement joins TRBV6-5 to TRBJ1-2; 10 bases are a match to TRBD1. CDR1 MNHEY and CDR2 SVGAGI come from the germline V gene. Trimming at V came to 0 bases and at J to 2 bases, leaving 3 bases not matched to a gene. CDR3 size: 16 residues. The CDR3 nucleotides are TGTGCCAGCAGTTACTCAGGGACAGGGGACAACTATGGCTACACCTTC. It translates to CASSYSGTGDNYGYTF.

The chain joins TRBV10-3 to TRBJ1-2; D is possibly TRBD1 (5 bases). Trimming took off 4 bases at V and 6 bases at J, with 21 bases between the two ends. Germline CDR1 is ENHRY and CDR2 is SYGVKD. The length of the CDR3 is 16 residues. The CDR3 region has the DNA TGTGCCATCAGTGGGGGCCCGGTCCCTGCAATAGATGGCTACACCTTC. It translates to CAISGGPVPAIDGYTF.

The chain uses TRBV10-3 and TRBJ2-5, with 16 bases lining up with TRBD2. The CDR3 is 17 residues long. Trimming removed 10 bases from V and 4 bases from J; junction bases left unmatched: 12. CDR1 is ENHRY and CDR2 is SYGVKD in the germline V gene. DNA for the CDR3: TGTGCCACCGCCGGGACTAGCGGGGGGGCCGTTAGAGAGACCCAGTACTTC. This translates into CATAGTSGGAVRETQYF.

V is TRBV23-1 and J is TRBJ2-5, with D possibly being TRBD2 (6 bases). TRBV23-1 is known as an ORF, though its function is uncertain. Between the trimmed V and J ends, which lost 2 bases and 2 bases, there was a span of 12 bases. The length of the CDR3 is 15 residues. As DNA, the CDR3 is TGCGCCAGCAGTCAACCTCGGGAGTTACAAGAGACCCAGTACTTC. Protein: CASSQPRELQETQYF.